The T cell receptor (beta chain) under discussion was sequenced for a study of blood T cell repertoires in COVID-19. Looking at the study overall: Some COVID-19 samples were acute and others convalescent; all came from the United States, Italy and Spain. PBMCs, B-cell-depleted T cells, or T cells were the source of the cDNA or gDNA that made up the material.

CDR1 and CDR2 (germline): SGDLS, YYNGEE. The CDR3 runs 16 residues. Trimming took 4 bases from V and 1 from J, leaving 16 bases between them. In the original processing: Reference gene primers were amplified, and this amplification served to estimate nucleated cell counts. Clones were sequenced by immunoSEQ multiplex PCR, and TCRdb holds only the in-frame ones, with some missing. V and J calls plus clone size are reproduced from that table; the DNA served to infer D and trimming. In the table there are roughly 120,000 clones, 65% to 90% of which are singletons. Sequencing was done on a sample of peripheral blood. This sequence was found in a man aged 80 or over with acute or convalescent COVID-19. This chain joins TRBV9 and TRBJ2-3, with D perhaps matching TRBD2 (5 bases). The CDR3 DNA is TGTGCCAGCAGCCCTAGCTCAGCCGGGGGCACAGATACGCAGTATTTT. This sequence encodes CASSPSSAGGTDTQYF.